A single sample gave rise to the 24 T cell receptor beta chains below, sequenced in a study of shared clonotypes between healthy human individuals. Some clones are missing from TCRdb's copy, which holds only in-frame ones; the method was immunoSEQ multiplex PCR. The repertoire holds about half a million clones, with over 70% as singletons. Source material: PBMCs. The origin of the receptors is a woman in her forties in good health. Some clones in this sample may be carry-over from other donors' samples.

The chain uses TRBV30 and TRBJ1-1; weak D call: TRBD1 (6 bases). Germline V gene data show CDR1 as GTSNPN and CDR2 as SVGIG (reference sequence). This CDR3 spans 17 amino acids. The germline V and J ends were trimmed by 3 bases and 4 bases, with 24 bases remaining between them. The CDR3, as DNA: TGTGCCTGGAGCCCAGCGTATGGAAAACAGGGCCGCACTGAAGCTTTCTTT. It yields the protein CAWSPAYGKQGRTEAFF.

CDR3 coding DNA: TGTGCCAGCAGAAAGAAGGGACTAGCGGGAGCGGAGAATGAGCAGTTCTTC. It translates to CASRKKGLAGAENEQFF. The rearrangement uses TRBV2 and TRBJ2-1, with TRBD2 matching 14 bases. Germline V lookup: CDR1 SNHLY, CDR2 FYNNEI. V lost 6 bases to trimming and J lost 7 bases; unmatched junction nucleotides: 11. This CDR3 is 17 amino acids long. Complete variable domain (other parts from reference TRBV2 and TRBJ2-1): EPEVTQTPSHQVTQMGQEVILRCVPISNHLYFYWYRQILGQKVEFLVSFYNNEISEKSEIFDDQFSVERPDGSNFTLKIRSTKLEDSAMYFCASRKKGLAGAENEQFFGPGTRLTVL.

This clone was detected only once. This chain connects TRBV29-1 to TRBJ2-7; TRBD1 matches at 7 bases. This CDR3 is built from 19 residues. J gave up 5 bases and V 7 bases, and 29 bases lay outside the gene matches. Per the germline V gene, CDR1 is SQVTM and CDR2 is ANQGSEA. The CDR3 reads CSDGPTPGQPILRPHEQYF. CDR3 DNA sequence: TGCAGCGACGGGCCTACCCCGGGACAGCCGATCCTCAGGCCCCACGAGCAGTACTTC.

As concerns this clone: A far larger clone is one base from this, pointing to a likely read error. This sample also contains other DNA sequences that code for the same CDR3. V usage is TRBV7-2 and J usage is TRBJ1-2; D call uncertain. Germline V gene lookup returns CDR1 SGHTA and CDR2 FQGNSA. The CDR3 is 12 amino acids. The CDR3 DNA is TGTGCCAGCAGCTTAGTGGGGTATGGCTACACCTTT. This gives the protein CASSLVGYGYTF.

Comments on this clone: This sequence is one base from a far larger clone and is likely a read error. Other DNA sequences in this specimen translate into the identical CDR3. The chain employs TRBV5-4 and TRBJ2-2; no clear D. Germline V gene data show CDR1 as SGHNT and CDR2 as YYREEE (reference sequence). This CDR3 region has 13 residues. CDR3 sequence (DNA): TGTGCCAGTAGCTTCCAGAACACCGGGGAGCTGTTTTTT. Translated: CASSFQNTGELFF.

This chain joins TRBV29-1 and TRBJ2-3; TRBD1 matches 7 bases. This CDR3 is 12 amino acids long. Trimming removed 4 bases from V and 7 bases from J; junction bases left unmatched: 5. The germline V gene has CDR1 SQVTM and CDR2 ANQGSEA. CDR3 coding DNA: TGCAGCGTTGCAGCACAGGGGAATACGCAGTATTTT. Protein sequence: CSVAAQGNTQYF.

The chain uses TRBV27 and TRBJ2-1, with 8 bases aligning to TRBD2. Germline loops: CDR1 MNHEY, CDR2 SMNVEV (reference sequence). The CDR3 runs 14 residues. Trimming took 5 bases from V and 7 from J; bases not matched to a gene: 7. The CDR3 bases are TGTGCCAGCAGTGGCCTGGGACTAGTGAATGAGCAGTTCTTC. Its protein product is CASSGLGLVNEQFF.

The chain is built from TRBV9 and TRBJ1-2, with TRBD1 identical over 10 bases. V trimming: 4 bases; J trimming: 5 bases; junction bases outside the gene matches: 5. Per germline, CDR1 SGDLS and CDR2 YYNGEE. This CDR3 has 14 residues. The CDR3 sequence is CASSPGTGVYGYTF. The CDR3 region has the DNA TGTGCCAGCAGCCCAGGGACAGGGGTGTATGGCTACACCTTC.

This CDR3 reads CASSLLDGVGELFF. The CDR3 DNA is TGTGCCAGCAGCTTACTGGACGGGGTCGGGGAGCTGTTTTTT. This chain uses TRBV7-2 with TRBJ2-2; possible D gene TRBD2, 5 bases. Germline V gives CDR1 SGHTA, CDR2 FQGNSA. V gave up 2 bases and J gave up 7 bases, with 11 bases separating them. CDR3 length: 14 residues. The full variable domain, its missing parts supplied by reference TRBV7-2 and TRBJ2-2, is GAGVSQSPSNKVTEKGKDVELRCDPISGHTALYWYRQSLGQGLEFLIYFQGNSAPDKSGLPSDRFSAERTGGSVSTLTIQRTQQEDSAVYLCASSLLDGVGELFFGEGSRLTVL.

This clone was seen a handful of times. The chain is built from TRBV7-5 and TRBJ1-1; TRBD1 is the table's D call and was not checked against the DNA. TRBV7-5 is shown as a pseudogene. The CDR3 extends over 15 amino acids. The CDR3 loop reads CARSEQGCMSTEAFF. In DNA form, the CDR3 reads TGTGCCAGAAGCGAGCAGGGGTGCATGAGCACTGAAGCTTTCTTT.

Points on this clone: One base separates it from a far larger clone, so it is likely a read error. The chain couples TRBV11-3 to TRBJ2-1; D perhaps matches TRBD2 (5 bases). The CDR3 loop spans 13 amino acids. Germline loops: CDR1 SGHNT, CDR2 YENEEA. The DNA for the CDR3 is TGTGCCAGCAGCTTAATGAGGGTTAATGAGCAGGTCTTC. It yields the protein CASSLMRVNEQVF.

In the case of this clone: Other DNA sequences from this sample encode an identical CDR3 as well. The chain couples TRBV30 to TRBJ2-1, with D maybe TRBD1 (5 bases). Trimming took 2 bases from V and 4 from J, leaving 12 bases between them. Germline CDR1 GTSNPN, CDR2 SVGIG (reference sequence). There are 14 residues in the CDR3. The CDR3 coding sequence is TGTGCCTGGAGTAGAGACAGAGTTTACAATGAGCAGTTCTTC. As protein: CAWSRDRVYNEQFF.

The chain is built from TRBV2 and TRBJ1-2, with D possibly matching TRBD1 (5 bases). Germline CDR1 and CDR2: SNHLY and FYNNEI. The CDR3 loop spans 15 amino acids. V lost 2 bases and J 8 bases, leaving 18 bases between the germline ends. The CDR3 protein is CASSEIQVRMQGYTF. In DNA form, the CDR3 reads TGTGCCAGCAGTGAAATACAGGTGCGGATGCAAGGCTACACCTTC. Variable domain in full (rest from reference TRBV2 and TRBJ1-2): EPEVTQTPSHQVTQMGQEVILRCVPISNHLYFYWYRQILGQKVEFLVSFYNNEISEKSEIFDDQFSVERPDGSNFTLKIRSTKLEDSAMYFCASSEIQVRMQGYTFGSGTRLTVV.

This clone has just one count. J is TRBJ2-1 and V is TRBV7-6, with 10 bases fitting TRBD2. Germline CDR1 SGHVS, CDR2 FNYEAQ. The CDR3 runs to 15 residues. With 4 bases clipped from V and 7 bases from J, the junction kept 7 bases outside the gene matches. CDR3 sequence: CASSSLAGVLNEQFF. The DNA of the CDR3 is TGTGCCAGCAGCTCTCTAGCGGGAGTTCTAAATGAGCAGTTCTTC.

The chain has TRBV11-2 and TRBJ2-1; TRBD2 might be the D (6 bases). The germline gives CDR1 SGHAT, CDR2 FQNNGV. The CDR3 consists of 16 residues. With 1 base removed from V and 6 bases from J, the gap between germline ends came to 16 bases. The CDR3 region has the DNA TGTGCCAGCAGCTTAGCTCGGACTAACCGTCGCAATGAGCAGTTCTTC. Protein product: CASSLARTNRRNEQFF.

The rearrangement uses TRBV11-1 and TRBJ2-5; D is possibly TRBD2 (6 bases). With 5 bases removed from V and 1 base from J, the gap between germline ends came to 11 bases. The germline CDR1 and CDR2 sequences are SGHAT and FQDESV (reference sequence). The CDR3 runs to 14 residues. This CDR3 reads CASSPGLLQETQYF. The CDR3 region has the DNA TGTGCCAGCAGCCCGGGACTCCTCCAAGAGACCCAGTACTTC.

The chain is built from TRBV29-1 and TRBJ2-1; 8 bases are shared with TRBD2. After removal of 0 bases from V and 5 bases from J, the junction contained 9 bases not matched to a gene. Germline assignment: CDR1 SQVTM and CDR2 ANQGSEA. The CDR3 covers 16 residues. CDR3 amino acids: CSVEDHRLATNNEQFF. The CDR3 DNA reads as TGCAGCGTTGAAGATCATCGACTAGCGACGAACAATGAGCAGTTCTTC.

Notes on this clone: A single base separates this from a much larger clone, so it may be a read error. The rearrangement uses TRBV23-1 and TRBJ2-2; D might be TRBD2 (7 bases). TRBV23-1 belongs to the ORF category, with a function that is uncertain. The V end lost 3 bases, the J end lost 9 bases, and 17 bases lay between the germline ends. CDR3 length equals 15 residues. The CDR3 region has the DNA TGCGCCAGCAGTCAGCCACAGGGAGGGACCCGGGAGCTGTTTTTT. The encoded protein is CASSQPQGGTRELFF.

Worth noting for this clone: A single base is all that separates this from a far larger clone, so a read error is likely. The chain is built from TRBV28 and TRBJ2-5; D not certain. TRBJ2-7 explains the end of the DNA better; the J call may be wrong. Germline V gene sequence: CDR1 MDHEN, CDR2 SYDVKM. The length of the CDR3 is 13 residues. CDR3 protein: CASSSGRSYEQYF. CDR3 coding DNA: TGTGCCAGCAGCTCAGGACGCTCCTACGAGCAGTACTTC.

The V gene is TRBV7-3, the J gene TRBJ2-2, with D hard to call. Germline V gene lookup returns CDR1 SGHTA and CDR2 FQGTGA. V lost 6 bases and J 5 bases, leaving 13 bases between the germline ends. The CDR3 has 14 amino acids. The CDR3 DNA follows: TGTGCCAGCAGACCTACATGGGGAACCGGGGAGCTGTTTTTT. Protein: CASRPTWGTGELFF.

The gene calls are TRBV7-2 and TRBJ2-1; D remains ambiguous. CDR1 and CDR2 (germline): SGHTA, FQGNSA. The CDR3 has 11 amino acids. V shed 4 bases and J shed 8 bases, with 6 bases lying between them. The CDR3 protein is CASSSTDEQFF. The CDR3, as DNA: TGTGCCAGCAGCTCGACGGATGAGCAGTTCTTC.

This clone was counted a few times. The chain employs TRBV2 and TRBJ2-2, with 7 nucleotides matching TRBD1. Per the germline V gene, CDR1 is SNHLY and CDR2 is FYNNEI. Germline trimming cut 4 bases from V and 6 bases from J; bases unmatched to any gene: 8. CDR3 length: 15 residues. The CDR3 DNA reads TGTGCCAGCAGTGTAGTACAGGGGTTTTCCGGGGAGCTGTTTTTT. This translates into CASSVVQGFSGELFF.

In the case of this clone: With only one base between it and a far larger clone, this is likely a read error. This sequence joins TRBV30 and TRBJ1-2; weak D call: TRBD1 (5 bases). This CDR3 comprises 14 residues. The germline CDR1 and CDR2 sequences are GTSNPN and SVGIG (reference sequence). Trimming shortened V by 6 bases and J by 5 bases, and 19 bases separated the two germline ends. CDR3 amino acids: CACKKQENPYGYTF. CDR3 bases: TGTGCCTGTAAGAAACAGGAGAATCCATATGGCTACACCTTC.

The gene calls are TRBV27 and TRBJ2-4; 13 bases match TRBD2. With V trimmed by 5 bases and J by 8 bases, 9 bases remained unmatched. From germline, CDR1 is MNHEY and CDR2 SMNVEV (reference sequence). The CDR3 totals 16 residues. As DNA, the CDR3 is TGTGCCAGCAGTAGAAGGACTAGCGGGAGTGGGGACATTCAGTACTTC. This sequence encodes CASSRRTSGSGDIQYF.